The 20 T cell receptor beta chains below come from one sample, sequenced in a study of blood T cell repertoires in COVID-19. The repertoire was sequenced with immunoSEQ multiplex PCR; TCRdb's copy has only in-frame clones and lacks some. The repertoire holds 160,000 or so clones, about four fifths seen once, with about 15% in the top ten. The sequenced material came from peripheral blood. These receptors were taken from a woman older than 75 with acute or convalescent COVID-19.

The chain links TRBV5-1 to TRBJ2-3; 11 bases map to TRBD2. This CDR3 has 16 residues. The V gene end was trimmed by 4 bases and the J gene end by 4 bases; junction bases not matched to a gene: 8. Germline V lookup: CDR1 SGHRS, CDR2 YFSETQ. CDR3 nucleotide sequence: TGCGCCAGCAGCCCCATACTAGCGGGAGCCGCAGATACGCAGTATTTT. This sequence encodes CASSPILAGAADTQYF.

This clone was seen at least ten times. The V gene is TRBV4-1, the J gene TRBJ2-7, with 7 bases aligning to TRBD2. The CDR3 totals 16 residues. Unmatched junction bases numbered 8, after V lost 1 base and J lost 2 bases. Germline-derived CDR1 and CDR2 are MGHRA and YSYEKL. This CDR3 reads CASSQADSGDPYEQYF. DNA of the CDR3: TGCGCCAGCAGCCAAGCCGACAGCGGGGATCCCTACGAGCAGTACTTC.

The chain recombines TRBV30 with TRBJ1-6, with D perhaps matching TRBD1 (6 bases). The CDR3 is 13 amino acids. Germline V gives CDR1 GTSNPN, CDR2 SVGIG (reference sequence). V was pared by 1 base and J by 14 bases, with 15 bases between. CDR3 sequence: CAWSGGPPGTLHF. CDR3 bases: TGTGCCTGGAGTGGGGGGCCCCCTGGGACCCTCCACTTT.

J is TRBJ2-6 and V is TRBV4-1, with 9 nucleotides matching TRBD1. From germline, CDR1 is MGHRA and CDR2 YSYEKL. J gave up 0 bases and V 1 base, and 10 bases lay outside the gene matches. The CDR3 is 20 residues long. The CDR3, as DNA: TGCGCCAGCAGCCAAGGGGCTGCCGGGACAGGGACCTCTGGGGCCAACGTCCTGACTTTC. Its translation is CASSQGAAGTGTSGANVLTF.

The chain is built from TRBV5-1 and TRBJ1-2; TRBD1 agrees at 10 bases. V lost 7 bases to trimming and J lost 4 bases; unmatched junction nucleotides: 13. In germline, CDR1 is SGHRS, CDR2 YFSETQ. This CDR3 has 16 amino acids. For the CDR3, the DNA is TGCGCCAGCGGCGGACAGGGGGAAAACGAAGTCTATGGCTACACCTTC. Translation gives CASGGQGENEVYGYTF.

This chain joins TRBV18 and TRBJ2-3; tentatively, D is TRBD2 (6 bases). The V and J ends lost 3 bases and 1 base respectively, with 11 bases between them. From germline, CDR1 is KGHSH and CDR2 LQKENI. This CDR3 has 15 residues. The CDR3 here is CASSPSGTGTDTQYF. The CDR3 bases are TGTGCCAGCTCACCCTCCGGGACTGGCACAGATACGCAGTATTTT.

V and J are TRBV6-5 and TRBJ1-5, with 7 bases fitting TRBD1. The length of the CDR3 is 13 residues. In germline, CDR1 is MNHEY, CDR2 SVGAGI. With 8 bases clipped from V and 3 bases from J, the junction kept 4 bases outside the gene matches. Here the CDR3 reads CASAGQSNQPQHF. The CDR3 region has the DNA TGTGCCAGCGCGGGACAGTCCAATCAGCCCCAGCATTTT.

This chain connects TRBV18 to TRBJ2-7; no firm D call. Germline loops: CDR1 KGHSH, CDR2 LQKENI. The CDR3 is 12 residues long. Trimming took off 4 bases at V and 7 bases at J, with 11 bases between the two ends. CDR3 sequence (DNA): TGTGCCAGCTCACAACTGTCTCAAGAGCAGTACTTC. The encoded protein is CASSQLSQEQYF.

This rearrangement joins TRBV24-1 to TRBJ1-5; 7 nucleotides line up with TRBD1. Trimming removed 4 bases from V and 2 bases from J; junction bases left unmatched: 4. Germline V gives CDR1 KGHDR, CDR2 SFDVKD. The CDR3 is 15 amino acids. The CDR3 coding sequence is TGTGCCACCAGTGACTCCGGGACAGGCAATCAGCCCCAGCATTTT. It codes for CATSDSGTGNQPQHF.

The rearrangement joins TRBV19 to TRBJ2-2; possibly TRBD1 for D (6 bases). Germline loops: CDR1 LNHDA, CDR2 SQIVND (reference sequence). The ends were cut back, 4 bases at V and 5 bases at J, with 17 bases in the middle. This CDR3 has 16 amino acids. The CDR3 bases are TGTGCCAGTAGTAATCAACAGGGTTGGAGAACCGGGGAGCTGTTTTTT. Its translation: CASSNQQGWRTGELFF.

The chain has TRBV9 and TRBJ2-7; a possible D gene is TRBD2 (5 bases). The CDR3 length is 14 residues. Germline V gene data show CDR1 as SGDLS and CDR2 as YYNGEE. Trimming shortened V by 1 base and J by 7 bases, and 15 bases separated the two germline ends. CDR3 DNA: TGTGCCAGCAGCGTACGGTGGGGAGATGTGGAGCAGTACTTC. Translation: CASSVRWGDVEQYF.

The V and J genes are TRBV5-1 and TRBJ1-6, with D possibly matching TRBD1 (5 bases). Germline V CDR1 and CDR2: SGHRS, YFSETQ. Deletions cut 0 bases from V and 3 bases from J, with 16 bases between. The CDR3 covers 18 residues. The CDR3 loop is CASSLAGYGDLYNSPLHF. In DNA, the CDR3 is TGCGCCAGCAGCTTGGCAGGGTACGGAGACCTCTATAATTCACCCCTCCACTTT. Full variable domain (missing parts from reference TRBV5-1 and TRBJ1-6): KAGVTQTPRYLIKTRGQQVTLSCSPISGHRSVSWYQQTPGQGLQFLFEYFSETQRNKGNFPGRFSGRQFSNSRSEMNVSTLELGDSALYLCASSLAGYGDLYNSPLHFGNGTRLTVT.

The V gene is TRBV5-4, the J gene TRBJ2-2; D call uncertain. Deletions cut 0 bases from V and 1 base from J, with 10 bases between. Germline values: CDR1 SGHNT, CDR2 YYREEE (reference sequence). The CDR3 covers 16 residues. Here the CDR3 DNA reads TGTGCCAGCAGCTTGGCGGGTCCCTGGAACACCGGGGAGCTGTTTTTT. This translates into CASSLAGPWNTGELFF.

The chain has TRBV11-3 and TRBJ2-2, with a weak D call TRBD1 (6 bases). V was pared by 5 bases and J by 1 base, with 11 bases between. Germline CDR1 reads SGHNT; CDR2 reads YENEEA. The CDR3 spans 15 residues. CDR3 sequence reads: CASSAPGVNTGELFF. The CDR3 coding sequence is TGTGCCAGCAGCGCCCCAGGGGTGAACACCGGGGAGCTGTTTTTT.

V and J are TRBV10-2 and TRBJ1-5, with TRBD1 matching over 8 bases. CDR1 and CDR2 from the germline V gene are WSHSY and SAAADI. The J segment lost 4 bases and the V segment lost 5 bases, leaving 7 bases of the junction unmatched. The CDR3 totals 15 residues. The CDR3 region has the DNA TGCGCCAGCAGTACGACAGGGGCGGCGAATCAGCCCCAGCATTTT. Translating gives CASSTTGAANQPQHF.

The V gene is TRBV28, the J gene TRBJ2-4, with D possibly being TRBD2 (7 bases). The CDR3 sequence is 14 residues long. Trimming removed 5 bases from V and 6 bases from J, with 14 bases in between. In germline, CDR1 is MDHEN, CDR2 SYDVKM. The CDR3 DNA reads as TGTGCCAGCAGTAGGGGCGGGGGCTTAAACATTCAGTACTTC. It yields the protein CASSRGGGLNIQYF.

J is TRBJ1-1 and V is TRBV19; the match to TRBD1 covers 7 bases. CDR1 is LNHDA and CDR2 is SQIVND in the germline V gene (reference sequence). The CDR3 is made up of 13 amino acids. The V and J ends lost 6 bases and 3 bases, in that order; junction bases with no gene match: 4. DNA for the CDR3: TGTGCCAGTAGCCACCAGGGGGACACTGAAGCTTTCTTT. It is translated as CASSHQGDTEAFF.

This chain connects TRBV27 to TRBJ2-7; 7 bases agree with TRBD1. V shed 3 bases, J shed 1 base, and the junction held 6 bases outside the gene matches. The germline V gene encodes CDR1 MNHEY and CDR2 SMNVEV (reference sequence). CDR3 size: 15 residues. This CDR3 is CASSFALGQSYEQYF. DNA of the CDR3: TGTGCCAGCAGTTTTGCCCTGGGACAGTCCTACGAGCAGTACTTC.

CDR3: CASSTGLGQGTDTQYF. Written as DNA, the CDR3 is TGCGCCAGCAGCACCGGCCTCGGGCAGGGGACAGATACGCAGTATTTT. The chain combines TRBV5-1 with TRBJ2-3, with a possible D match to TRBD1 (6 bases). This CDR3 spans 16 amino acids. V was shortened by 4 bases and J by 3 bases, with 18 bases between the two germline ends. Germline V CDR1 and CDR2: SGHRS, YFSETQ.

The CDR3 coding sequence is TGTGCCAGCAGCCAACTAGAGGAAGCTTTCTTT. Protein sequence: CASSQLEEAFF. This chain links TRBV11-2 with TRBJ1-1, with unresolved D. CDR3 size: 11 residues. Trimming removed 5 bases at V and 8 bases at J, with 9 bases between. The germline gives CDR1 SGHAT, CDR2 FQNNGV.